This TCR beta chain originates from a study of beta chain features in type 1 diabetes. For the study at large: Summed over all samples, the examined sorted cells came to about 110 million. Whole-study results and caveats: More deletions and fewer insertions at VDJ junctions were seen in type 1 diabetes patients.

As concerns this clone: No antigen is known for it.

TCRB transcripts that were expressed got sequenced, as all of the isolated RNA had been reverse transcribed. TCRdb's copy holds only in-frame clones and misses some; the assay was immunoSEQ multiplex PCR. Among around 250,000 clones listed, 68% were seen once. The CDR3 covers 13 residues. CDR1 and CDR2 from the germline V gene are GTSNPN and SVGIG (reference sequence). The ends were cut back, 3 bases at V and 3 bases at J, with 9 bases in the middle. Sequences were obtained from naive CD4+ T cells from blood. The TCR comes from a man younger than 45 in good health. The J gene is TRBJ2-4, the V gene TRBV30, with unresolved D. The CDR3 DNA is TGTGCCTGGAGGGATTTTGGCAAAAACATTCAGTACTTC. Translating gives CAWRDFGKNIQYF.